This entry lists 20 T cell receptor beta chains sequenced from one sample in a study of cytomegalovirus exposure and HLA in healthy donors. The PCR made use of 60 Vbeta and 13 Jbeta primers. Here immunoSEQ multiplex PCR was the method, and the copy in TCRdb shows in-frame clones only, minus some. The sample has about 140,000 clones; approximately 77% are singletons. Specimen: PBMCs. The origin of the receptors is a man younger than 40 in good health and CMV-seronegative.

V usage is TRBV7-2 and J usage is TRBJ2-3, with D possibly TRBD2 on 6 matching bases. Trimming pared 5 bases from V and 1 base from J, leaving 13 bases between. Per germline, CDR1 SGHTA and CDR2 FQGNSA. CDR3 size: 15 residues. The CDR3 sequence is CASSPGLLGTDTQYF. The CDR3 coding sequence is TGTGCCAGCAGCCCCGGACTATTAGGCACAGATACGCAGTATTTT.

A few counts support this clone. A junction boundary mismatches the germline segment, possibly from a read error. The chain links TRBV15 to TRBJ1-2; a weak D match, TRBD1 (6 bases). The length of the CDR3 is 15 residues. CDR1 LNHNV and CDR2 YYDKDF come from the germline V gene (reference sequence). The CDR3 nucleotides read TGTGCCACCAGCAGAGATGGGTCCCCAGGACAGCAATATCTCTTC. Protein sequence: CATSRDGSPGQQYLF.

V and J are TRBV2 and TRBJ2-3, with 7 nucleotides matching TRBD2. Germline CDR1 and CDR2: SNHLY and FYNNEI. Trimming took 11 bases from V and 0 from J; bases not matched to a gene: 8. The CDR3 totals 14 residues. CDR3 amino acids: CASEPRGSTDTQYF. The CDR3 coding sequence is TGTGCCTCCGAGCCGCGGGGGAGCACAGATACGCAGTATTTT. Full variable domain (remainder filled in from reference TRBV2 and TRBJ2-3): EPEVTQTPSHQVTQMGQEVILRCVPISNHLYFYWYRQILGQKVEFLVSFYNNEISEKSEIFDDQFSVERPDGSNFTLKIRSTKLEDSAMYFCASEPRGSTDTQYFGPGTRLTVL.

The rearrangement uses TRBV6-1 and TRBJ1-4; D uncertain. V lost 4 bases, J lost 1 base, and 10 bases lay in between. CDR3 length: 15 residues. Looked up from germline, CDR1 is MNHNS and CDR2 is SASEGT. CDR3 bases: TGTGCCAGCAGTGTCCTGGCAGGAACTAATGAAAAACTGTTTTTT. Translating it yields CASSVLAGTNEKLFF.

The J gene is TRBJ2-3, the V gene TRBV4-1; D is possibly TRBD1 (6 bases). Trimming stripped 0 bases from V and 5 bases from J, with 21 bases between. CDR1 MGHRA and CDR2 YSYEKL come from the germline V gene. CDR3 length equals 18 residues. As DNA, the CDR3 is TGCGCCAGCAGCCAAGATCCCCTTGTGGGGGCGCACTTAGATACGCAGTATTTT. It translates to CASSQDPLVGAHLDTQYF.

The chain joins TRBV19 to TRBJ2-3, with 11 bases aligning to TRBD2. J lost 6 bases, V lost 7 bases, and 9 bases had no gene match. The germline CDR1 and CDR2 sequences are LNHDA and SQIVND (reference sequence). The length of the CDR3 is 15 residues. The CDR3 is CASKGSGRAVDTQYF. The CDR3 DNA reads as TGTGCCAGTAAGGGTAGCGGGAGGGCCGTTGATACGCAGTATTTT.

The CDR3 loop is CASSEDSSYNEQFF. CDR3 bases: TGCGCCAGCAGTGAGGACAGTTCCTACAATGAGCAGTTCTTC. The V call is TRBV10-1, the J call TRBJ2-1; D possibly corresponds to TRBD1 (5 bases). The germline V gene encodes CDR1 WNHNN and CDR2 SYGVQD (reference sequence). The CDR3 is 14 residues long. Trimming shortened V by 2 bases and J by 1 base, and 6 bases separated the two germline ends.

The V gene is TRBV27, the J gene TRBJ2-3; weak D call: TRBD2 (5 bases). Germline lookup yields CDR1 MNHEY and CDR2 SMNVEV (reference sequence). This CDR3 has 14 amino acids. The germline V and J ends were trimmed by 6 bases and 0 bases, with 10 bases remaining between them. CDR3 sequence reads: CASRPTGSTDTQYF. The CDR3 region has the DNA TGTGCCAGCAGACCGACGGGAAGCACAGATACGCAGTATTTT.

The genes are TRBV4-2 and TRBJ2-1; TRBD1 matches at 7 bases. The CDR3 is 16 residues long. Germline lookup yields CDR1 LGHNA and CDR2 YNFKEQ. J lost 0 bases, V lost 1 base, and 3 bases had no gene match. CDR3 protein: CASSQADRSSYNEQFF. The CDR3 coding sequence is TGTGCCAGCAGCCAAGCGGACAGGAGCTCCTACAATGAGCAGTTCTTC.

CDR3: CASSLALTGGNYGYTF. CDR3 nucleotides: TGCGCCAGCAGCTTGGCCCTGACAGGGGGCAACTATGGCTACACCTTC. This sequence joins TRBV5-1 and TRBJ1-2, with 10 bases that match TRBD1. V lost 0 bases to trimming and J lost 2 bases; unmatched junction nucleotides: 4. The length of the CDR3 is 16 residues. Germline values: CDR1 SGHRS, CDR2 YFSETQ.

This sequence joins TRBV2 and TRBJ1-2; tentatively, D is TRBD1 (5 bases). Germline V gene sequence: CDR1 SNHLY, CDR2 FYNNEI. Trimming removed 8 bases from V and 1 base from J, with 11 bases in between. This CDR3 contains 13 residues. CDR3 sequence: CASGADGNYGYTF. The CDR3 DNA reads TGTGCCAGCGGGGCGGACGGTAACTATGGCTACACCTTC.

V and J are TRBV30 and TRBJ1-1; no clear D gene. The CDR3 extends over 13 amino acids. Germline loops: CDR1 GTSNPN, CDR2 SVGIG (reference sequence). V lost 2 bases and J lost 4, with 11 bases in between. Here the CDR3 reads CAWSRDTFTEAFF. The CDR3 DNA is TGTGCCTGGAGTCGGGATACCTTCACTGAAGCTTTCTTT.

This chain links TRBV7-9 with TRBJ2-1, with D possibly matching TRBD2 (6 bases). Germline V CDR1 and CDR2: SEHNR, FQNEAQ (reference sequence). This CDR3 has 15 amino acids. Deletions cut 1 base from V and 5 bases from J, with 12 bases between. CDR3 sequence (DNA): TGTGCCAGCAGCTTAGGGGGGGACCAGGACAATGAGCAGTTCTTC. Translated: CASSLGGDQDNEQFF. Full variable domain (outside the CDR3, taken from reference TRBV7-9 and TRBJ2-1): DTGVSQNPRHKITKRGQNVTFRCDPISEHNRLYWYRQTLGQGPEFLTYFQNEAQLEKSRLLSDRFSAERPKGSFSTLEIQRTEQGDSAMYLCASSLGGDQDNEQFFGPGTRLTVL.

The rearrangement links TRBV7-3 to TRBJ2-7; D may be TRBD2 (6 bases). The CDR3 sequence is 13 residues long. The V gene lost 5 bases and the J gene lost 5 bases, with 13 bases spanning the gap. CDR1 and CDR2 from the germline V gene are SGHTA and FQGTGA. This chain's CDR3 is CASSPRGGDEQYF. The CDR3 DNA reads TGTGCCAGCAGCCCTAGGGGCGGGGACGAGCAGTACTTC.

This rearrangement joins TRBV11-3 to TRBJ2-7; 9 bases map to TRBD2. CDR3 length: 13 amino acids. The V gene's germline CDR1 is SGHNT and CDR2 YENEEA. V was pared by 5 bases and J by 6 bases, with 5 bases of the junction left unmatched. The CDR3 loop reads CASSEGLAGEQYF. The CDR3 coding sequence is TGTGCCAGCAGCGAGGGACTAGCTGGCGAGCAGTACTTC.

V usage is TRBV4-1 and J usage is TRBJ2-7, with a possible D match to TRBD1 (5 bases). CDR1 and CDR2 from the germline V gene are MGHRA and YSYEKL. Trimming pared 3 bases from V and 0 bases from J, leaving 12 bases between. The CDR3 sequence is 15 residues long. The CDR3 DNA is TGCGCCAGCAGCCATATAGGGGCCAACTCCTACGAGCAGTACTTC. Its protein product is CASSHIGANSYEQYF.

The chain combines TRBV5-6 with TRBJ1-2; 8 bases fit TRBD1. Losses at the gene ends were 1 base for V and 3 bases for J; bases not matched to a gene: 8. The CDR3 sequence is 16 residues long. Looked up from germline, CDR1 is SGHDT and CDR2 is YYEEEE. The CDR3 bases are TGTGCCAGCAGCTTGACAGGGGGGGGAGGAGACTATGGCTACACCTTC. It is translated as CASSLTGGGGDYGYTF.

V is TRBV7-2 and J is TRBJ2-1; D is uncertain. The CDR3 is made up of 14 amino acids. V dropped 6 bases and J dropped 7 bases, with 16 bases sitting between them. Germline V gene lookup returns CDR1 SGHTA and CDR2 FQGNSA. CDR3 amino acids: CASSPGGSRNEQFF. The CDR3 bases are TGTGCCAGCAGTCCTGGCGGTTCCCGGAATGAGCAGTTCTTC.

The CDR3 loop is CASRPLAGAIYEQYF. In DNA form, the CDR3 reads TGTGCCAGCAGACCACTAGCGGGAGCTATCTACGAGCAGTACTTC. The J gene is TRBJ2-7, the V gene TRBV6-5, with 11 bases that match TRBD2. The CDR3 has 15 residues. Germline CDR1 is MNHEY and CDR2 is SVGAGI. J was trimmed by 3 bases and V by 6 bases; bases with no gene match: 7.

V gene TRBV7-9 combines with J gene TRBJ2-3; 8 bases line up with TRBD1. Trimming cost V 5 bases and J 4 bases; bases outside gene matches: 8. The CDR3 has 15 residues. Germline CDR1 and CDR2: SEHNR and FQNEAQ (reference sequence). In DNA, the CDR3 is TGTGCCAGCAGCCCACAGGGGGGCTTTGCAGATACGCAGTATTTT. Translation gives CASSPQGGFADTQYF.